The 31 T cell receptor beta chains in this list originate from one sample, sequenced in a study of graft-versus-host responses after intestinal transplantation. Generated by immunoSEQ multiplex PCR, the TCRdb table keeps only in-frame clones and is missing some. The profile shows more than 9,500 clones, more than 85% of them singletons. Time point indicated: postoperative day 105 after intestinal transplantation (dayNNNN = postoperative day). Sequenced material: PBMCs, taken 105 days after intestinal transplantation. The receptors stem from a human patient who received an intestinal transplant, so some T cells may come from the graft donor.

This chain joins TRBV4-2 and TRBJ2-7; no definite D call. CDR3 length: 15 residues. V lost 0 bases and J lost 0, with 9 bases in between. Germline CDR1 and CDR2: LGHNA and YNFKEQ. CDR3 sequence (DNA): TGTGCCAGCAGCCAAGAAGGCCAGGTCTCCTACGAGCAGTACTTC. Protein sequence: CASSQEGQVSYEQYF.

The chain is built from TRBV11-3 and TRBJ2-2, with 16 bases that match TRBD2. Germline values: CDR1 SGHNT, CDR2 YENEEA. V lost 3 bases to trimming and J lost 3 bases; unmatched junction nucleotides: 7. The CDR3 has 19 residues. Here the CDR3 reads CASSLQGLAGGEDTGELFF. CDR3 coding DNA: TGTGCCAGCAGCTTGCAGGGACTAGCGGGAGGGGAGGACACCGGGGAGCTGTTTTTT.

This clone appeared once. J is TRBJ2-7 and V is TRBV11-2, with 7 nucleotides matching TRBD2. Germline trimming cut 0 bases from V and 3 bases from J; bases unmatched to any gene: 14. Germline V lookup: CDR1 SGHAT, CDR2 FQNNGV. The CDR3 spans 18 residues. Here the CDR3 DNA reads TGTGCCAGCAGCTTAGAGGGGGATTGGCGGGAGCGGGGCTACGAGCAGTACTTC. It is translated as CASSLEGDWRERGYEQYF.

This clone appeared a few times. The V call is TRBV6-1, the J call TRBJ1-5; 7 nucleotides align to TRBD1. This CDR3 contains 16 residues. With V trimmed by 0 bases and J by 2 bases, 4 bases remained unmatched. Germline V gene sequence: CDR1 MNHNS, CDR2 SASEGT. This CDR3 reads CASSEADGQGNQPQHF. In nucleotides, the CDR3 is TGTGCCAGCAGTGAAGCAGACGGACAGGGCAATCAGCCCCAGCATTTT.

J is TRBJ1-6 and V is TRBV6-1; D perhaps matches TRBD1 (6 bases). The germline V gene has CDR1 MNHNS and CDR2 SASEGT. The germline V and J ends were trimmed by 6 bases and 5 bases, with 17 bases remaining between them. CDR3 length: 16 residues. The CDR3 DNA sequence: TGTGCCAGCAGCGAAACCGGGACACAGGATAATTCACCCCTCCACTTT. Its protein product is CASSETGTQDNSPLHF.

The chain recombines TRBV7-3 with TRBJ2-3, with TRBD2 matching 7 bases. Unmatched junction bases numbered 6, after V lost 6 bases and J lost 0 bases. Germline CDR1 is SGHTA and CDR2 is FQGTGA. The CDR3 is made up of 15 amino acids. CDR3 amino acids: CASSIMGGSTDTQYF. Here the CDR3 DNA reads TGTGCCAGCAGTATTATGGGGGGGAGCACAGATACGCAGTATTTT.

This chain uses TRBV4-2 with TRBJ2-1; 8 bases agree with TRBD2. The CDR3 totals 19 residues. The junction had 12 bases not matched to a gene; V was cut back by 0 bases and J by 2 bases. Germline V lookup: CDR1 LGHNA, CDR2 YNFKEQ. The CDR3 DNA is TGTGCCAGCAGCCAAGAAATTCTGGCACTGACTAGCGCCTACAATGAGCAGTTCTTC. Translated: CASSQEILALTSAYNEQFF.

V usage is TRBV2 and J usage is TRBJ2-1, with 14 bases identical to TRBD2. The CDR3 sequence is 20 residues long. Germline CDR1 reads SNHLY; CDR2 reads FYNNEI. Unmatched junction bases numbered 12, after V lost 5 bases and J lost 0 bases. The CDR3: CASSSNSGTSGRSSYNEQFF. The DNA of the CDR3 is TGTGCCAGCAGTTCAAACTCCGGGACTAGCGGGAGAAGCTCCTACAATGAGCAGTTCTTC.

The chain recombines TRBV4-3 with TRBJ2-1, with 10 bases fitting TRBD2. This CDR3 region has 16 residues. V lost 1 base, J lost 0 bases, and 0 bases stayed unmatched. Germline V gene lookup returns CDR1 LGHNA and CDR2 YSLEER. CDR3 sequence reads: CASSQGLAGSYNEQFF. The CDR3 nucleotides are TGCGCCAGCAGCCAAGGACTAGCGGGCTCCTACAATGAGCAGTTCTTC.

The chain couples TRBV27 to TRBJ2-1; 9 bases are a match to TRBD2. CDR3 length: 16 residues. V lost 4 bases, J lost 4 bases, and 8 bases stayed unmatched. Germline values: CDR1 MNHEY, CDR2 SMNVEV (reference sequence). Written as DNA, the CDR3 is TGTGCCAGCAGTTCAAAGAGTAGCGGGAGATACAATGAGCAGTTCTTC. Its protein is CASSSKSSGRYNEQFF.

This chain links TRBV2 with TRBJ2-5, with 7 bases matching TRBD1. The length of the CDR3 is 14 residues. Losses at the gene ends were 2 bases for V and 5 bases for J; bases not matched to a gene: 5. CDR1 and CDR2 from the germline V gene are SNHLY and FYNNEI. The CDR3 nucleotides read TGTGCCAGCAGTGAAAGACAGGGATGGGAGACCCAGTACTTC. This translates into CASSERQGWETQYF.

This clone was seen only a few times. The genes are TRBV2 and TRBJ2-4; no clear D. Trimming stripped 7 bases from V and 3 bases from J, with 13 bases between. CDR3 length: 14 amino acids. Germline V gene sequence: CDR1 SNHLY, CDR2 FYNNEI. The CDR3 nucleotides are TGTGCCAGCACGGCCAAGTCGGTCAAAAACATTCAGTACTTC. Its translation is CASTAKSVKNIQYF.

V is TRBV28 and J is TRBJ1-2, with TRBD1 matching 11 bases. V was clipped by 5 bases and J by 5 bases; unmatched bases: 4. CDR3 size: 14 residues. Per the germline V gene, CDR1 is MDHEN and CDR2 is SYDVKM. This chain's CDR3 is CASSPGTGGYGYTF. The DNA of the CDR3 is TGTGCCAGCAGTCCCGGGACAGGGGGGTATGGCTACACCTTC.

The V call is TRBV6-5, the J call TRBJ2-1, with 9 bases identical to TRBD1. Germline V gene sequence: CDR1 MNHEY, CDR2 SVGAGI. The CDR3 loop spans 14 amino acids. The V and J ends lost 5 bases and 1 base, in that order; junction bases with no gene match: 0. The CDR3 nucleotides are TGTGCCAGCAGTGGGACAGGGTCCTACAATGAGCAGTTCTTC. Protein product: CASSGTGSYNEQFF.

V and J are TRBV13 and TRBJ1-2; no clear D gene. V was cut by 2 bases and J by 8 bases, with 3 bases left in between. The CDR3 consists of 10 residues. Germline V gene data show CDR1 as PRHDT and CDR2 as FYEKMQ (reference sequence). The CDR3 spells CASSLRGYTF. In DNA form, the CDR3 reads TGTGCCAGCAGCTTACGGGGCTACACCTTC.

CDR3 DNA: TGTGCCAGCAGTAGGGGACGTAACCAAGAGACCCAGTACTTC. Protein: CASSRGRNQETQYF. This chain joins TRBV2 and TRBJ2-5, with D perhaps given as TRBD1 or TRBD2 (5 bases each). The germline CDR1 and CDR2 sequences are SNHLY and FYNNEI. V lost 5 bases and J 0 bases, leaving 10 bases between the germline ends. CDR3 length: 14 amino acids.

The rearrangement joins TRBV5-6 to TRBJ1-1; D is ambiguous. V shed 3 bases and J shed 3 bases, with 12 bases lying between them. The CDR3 spans 14 residues. Germline CDR1 and CDR2: SGHDT and YYEEEE. CDR3 residues: CASSWTGRDTEAFF. The CDR3 DNA sequence: TGTGCCAGCAGCTGGACCGGACGGGACACTGAAGCTTTCTTT.

This rearrangement joins TRBV7-9 to TRBJ2-1; tentative D call: TRBD2 (5 bases). Germline V lookup: CDR1 SEHNR, CDR2 FQNEAQ (reference sequence). This CDR3 contains 15 residues. Trimming left V 2 bases short and J 4 bases short, with 12 bases between. The CDR3 region has the DNA TGTGCCAGCAGCTTATATACAAGGACTTACAATGAGCAGTTCTTC. It yields the protein CASSLYTRTYNEQFF.

The V gene is TRBV6-4, the J gene TRBJ2-6; D ambiguous. The CDR3 covers 18 residues. Trimming pared 5 bases from V and 5 bases from J, leaving 22 bases between. Per germline, CDR1 MRHNA and CDR2 SNTAGT. The CDR3 sequence: CASSRWAPRQSRANVLTF. The CDR3 nucleotides read TGTGCCAGCAGTAGGTGGGCTCCACGACAAAGTCGGGCCAACGTCCTGACTTTC.

The CDR3 DNA sequence: TGTGCCAGCAGCTTGGCCAGGGGGCGGGTCACCGGGGAGCTGTTTTTT. It is translated as CASSLARGRVTGELFF. This chain links TRBV5-4 with TRBJ2-2; TRBD1 agrees at 8 bases. Germline V gives CDR1 SGHNT, CDR2 YYREEE (reference sequence). This CDR3 is 16 amino acids long. Losses at the gene ends were 0 bases for V and 4 bases for J; bases not matched to a gene: 5.

The chain is built from TRBV7-6 and TRBJ2-3; unclear D gene. The CDR3 spans 16 residues. The V and J ends lost 2 bases and 0 bases respectively, with 12 bases between them. Germline lookup yields CDR1 SGHVS and CDR2 FNYEAQ. CDR3 amino acids: CASSLPDMPSTDTQYF. The CDR3 DNA reads as TGTGCCAGCAGCTTACCCGACATGCCTAGCACAGATACGCAGTATTTT.

The DNA for the CDR3 is TGTGCCAGCAGTCCTATGACAGGGCTCTCCTACAATGAGCAGTTCTTC. This codes for CASSPMTGLSYNEQFF. This chain connects TRBV27 to TRBJ2-1; the match to TRBD1 covers 7 bases. The ends lost 5 bases at V and 0 bases at J; junction bases unmatched: 7. This CDR3 spans 16 amino acids. The germline V gene has CDR1 MNHEY and CDR2 SMNVEV (reference sequence).

A single count supports this clone. The genes are TRBV7-9 and TRBJ1-5; D is unclear. The V end lost 4 bases, the J end lost 4 bases, and 8 bases lay between the germline ends. The germline CDR1 and CDR2 sequences are SEHNR and FQNEAQ (reference sequence). This CDR3 has 13 residues. CDR3 sequence reads: CASSSRENQPQHF. In DNA, the CDR3 is TGTGCCAGCAGCTCTCGGGAGAATCAGCCCCAGCATTTT.

The chain uses TRBV7-9 and TRBJ2-5; D not resolved. V lost 0 bases and J lost 3, with 11 bases in between. This CDR3 comprises 15 residues. From germline, CDR1 is SEHNR and CDR2 FQNEAQ (reference sequence). In DNA, the CDR3 is TGTGCCAGCAGCTTAGCCCCGACACCTAAAGAGACCCAGTACTTC. It codes for CASSLAPTPKETQYF. The full variable domain, its missing parts supplied by reference TRBV7-9 and TRBJ2-5, is DTGVSQNPRHKITKRGQNVTFRCDPISEHNRLYWYRQTLGQGPEFLTYFQNEAQLEKSRLLSDRFSAERPKGSFSTLEIQRTEQGDSAMYLCASSLAPTPKETQYFGPGTRLLVL.

Notes on this clone: At one boundary the junction diverges from the germline segment, which might be a read error. This chain uses TRBV11-1 with TRBJ2-5; D remains ambiguous. This CDR3 spans 12 amino acids. Per germline, CDR1 SGHAT and CDR2 FQDESV (reference sequence). In nucleotides, the CDR3 is TGTGCCAGCAGCTTAGTGGACGAGATCCAGTACTTC. Translating gives CASSLVDEIQYF.

The gene calls are TRBV4-1 and TRBJ1-5, with TRBD1 matching over 9 bases. CDR3 length equals 17 residues. Germline CDR1 is MGHRA and CDR2 is YSYEKL. Trimming removed 0 bases from V and 4 bases from J; junction bases left unmatched: 7. The CDR3 DNA sequence: TGCGCCAGCAGCCAAGATGGGGGGACAGGGCAGAATCAGCCCCAGCATTTT. Its translation is CASSQDGGTGQNQPQHF.

V usage is TRBV6-5 and J usage is TRBJ1-2; 10 bases map to TRBD1. With 4 bases clipped from V and 1 base from J, the junction kept 3 bases outside the gene matches. Germline V CDR1 and CDR2: MNHEY, SVGAGI. The CDR3 extends over 15 amino acids. The CDR3, as DNA: TGTGCCAGCAGTTCCGGGACAGGGGTTAACTATGGCTACACCTTC. Translating it yields CASSSGTGVNYGYTF.

V and J are TRBV2 and TRBJ1-3, with no clear D. The CDR3 has 14 amino acids. The V and J ends lost 8 bases and 0 bases respectively, with 11 bases between them. Per the germline V gene, CDR1 is SNHLY and CDR2 is FYNNEI. In DNA form, the CDR3 reads TGTGCCAGCGAAGGAGGTCGCTCTGGAAACACCATATATTTT. The encoded protein is CASEGGRSGNTIYF. Full variable domain (missing parts from reference TRBV2 and TRBJ1-3): EPEVTQTPSHQVTQMGQEVILRCVPISNHLYFYWYRQILGQKVEFLVSFYNNEISEKSEIFDDQFSVERPDGSNFTLKIRSTKLEDSAMYFCASEGGRSGNTIYFGEGSWLTVV.

The chain joins TRBV28 to TRBJ1-5; D possibly corresponds to TRBD1 (5 bases). The CDR3 loop spans 14 amino acids. V gave up 3 bases and J gave up 12 bases, with 18 bases separating them. The germline V gene has CDR1 MDHEN and CDR2 SYDVKM. In DNA, the CDR3 is TGTGCCAGCAGTTTTCCGGGACCTAAGGGAAACCAGCATTTT. As protein: CASSFPGPKGNQHF.

V and J are TRBV6-1 and TRBJ2-2; D is unresolved. Germline values: CDR1 MNHNS, CDR2 SASEGT. The CDR3 extends over 14 amino acids. The germline V and J ends were trimmed by 7 bases and 4 bases, with 13 bases remaining between them. The CDR3 protein is CASIPPVTTGELFF. The CDR3 DNA reads as TGTGCCAGCATCCCCCCCGTCACCACCGGGGAGCTGTTTTTT.

The CDR3 loop is CASSRRLAESYEQYF. For the CDR3, the DNA is TGTGCCAGCAGTCGCAGACTAGCGGAGTCCTACGAGCAGTACTTC. This chain links TRBV28 with TRBJ2-7, with 9 nucleotides matching TRBD2. The V gene's germline CDR1 is MDHEN and CDR2 SYDVKM. V lost 5 bases, J lost 1 base, and 6 bases stayed unmatched. The CDR3 consists of 15 residues.